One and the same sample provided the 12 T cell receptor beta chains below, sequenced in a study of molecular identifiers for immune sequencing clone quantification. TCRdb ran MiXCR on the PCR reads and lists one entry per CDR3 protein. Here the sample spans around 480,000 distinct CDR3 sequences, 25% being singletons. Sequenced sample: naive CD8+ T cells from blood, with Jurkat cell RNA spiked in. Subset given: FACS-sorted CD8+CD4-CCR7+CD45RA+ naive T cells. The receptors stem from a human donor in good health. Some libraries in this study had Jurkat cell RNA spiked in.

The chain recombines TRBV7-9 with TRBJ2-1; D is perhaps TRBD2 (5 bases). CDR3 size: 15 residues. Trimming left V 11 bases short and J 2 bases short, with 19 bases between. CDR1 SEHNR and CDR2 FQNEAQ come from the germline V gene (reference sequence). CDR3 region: CARRLAPRAYNEQFF. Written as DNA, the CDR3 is TGTGCCCGCCGCTTAGCGCCGCGGGCCTACAATGAGCAGTTCTTC.

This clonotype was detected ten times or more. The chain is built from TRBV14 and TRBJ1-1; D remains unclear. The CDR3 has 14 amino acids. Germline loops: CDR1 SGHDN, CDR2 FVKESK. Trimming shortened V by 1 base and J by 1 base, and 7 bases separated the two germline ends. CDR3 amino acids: CASSQVPRNTEAFF. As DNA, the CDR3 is TGTGCCAGCAGCCAAGTTCCCAGGAACACTGAAGCTTTCTTT. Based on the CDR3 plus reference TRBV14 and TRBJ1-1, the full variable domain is EAGVTQFPSHSVIEKGQTVTLRCDPISGHDNLYWYRRVMGKEIKFLLHFVKESKQDESGMPNNRFLAERTGGTYSTLKVQPAELEDSGVYFCASSQVPRNTEAFFGQGTRLTVV.

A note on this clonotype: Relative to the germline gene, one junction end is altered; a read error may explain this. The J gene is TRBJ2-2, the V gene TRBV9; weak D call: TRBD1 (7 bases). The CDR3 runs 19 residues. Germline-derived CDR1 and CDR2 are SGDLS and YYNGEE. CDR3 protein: CASRETGTEPLLNTVELFF. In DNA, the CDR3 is TGTGCCAGCAGGGAGACAGGGACTGAACCACTATTAAACACCGTGGAGCTGTTTTTT. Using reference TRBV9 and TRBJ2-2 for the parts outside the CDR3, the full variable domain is DSGVTQTPKHLITATGQRVTLRCSPRSGDLSVYWYQQSLDQGLQFLIQYYNGEERAKGNILERFSAQQFPDLHSELNLSSLELGDSALYFCASRETGTEPLLNTVELFFGEGSRLTVL.

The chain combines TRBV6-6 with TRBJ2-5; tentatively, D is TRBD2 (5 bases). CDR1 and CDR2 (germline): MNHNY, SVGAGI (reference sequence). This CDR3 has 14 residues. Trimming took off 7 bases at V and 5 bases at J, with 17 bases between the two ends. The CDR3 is CASTEGPPSETQYF. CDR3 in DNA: TGTGCCAGCACTGAGGGCCCCCCGTCGGAGACCCAGTACTTC.

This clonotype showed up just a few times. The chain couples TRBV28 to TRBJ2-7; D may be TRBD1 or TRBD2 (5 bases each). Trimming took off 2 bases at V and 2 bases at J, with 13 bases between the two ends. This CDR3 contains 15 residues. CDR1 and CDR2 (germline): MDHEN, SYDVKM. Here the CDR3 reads CASSLGVGVTYEQYF. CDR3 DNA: TGTGCCAGCAGTTTAGGGGTGGGGGTAACCTACGAGCAGTACTTC.

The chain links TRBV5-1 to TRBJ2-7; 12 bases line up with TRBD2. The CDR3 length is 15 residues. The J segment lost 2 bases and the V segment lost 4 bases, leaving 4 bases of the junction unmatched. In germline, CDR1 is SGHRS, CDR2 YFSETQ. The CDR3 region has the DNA TGCGCCAGCAGCGTTACTAGCGGGGGGACCTACGAGCAGTACTTC. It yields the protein CASSVTSGGTYEQYF.

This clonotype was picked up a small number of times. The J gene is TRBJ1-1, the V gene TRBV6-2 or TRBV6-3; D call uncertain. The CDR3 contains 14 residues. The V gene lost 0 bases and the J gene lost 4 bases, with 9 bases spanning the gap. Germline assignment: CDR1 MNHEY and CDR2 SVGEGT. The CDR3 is CASSYSIRSTEAFF. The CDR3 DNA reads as TGTGCCAGCAGTTACTCGATCAGGTCCACTGAAGCTTTCTTT.

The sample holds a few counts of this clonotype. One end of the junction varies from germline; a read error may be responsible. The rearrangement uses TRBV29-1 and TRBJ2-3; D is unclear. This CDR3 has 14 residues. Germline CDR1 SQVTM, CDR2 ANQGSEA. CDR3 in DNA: TGCAGCGTTGTGGATCCTTGGGGTGCAGATGCGCAGTATTTT. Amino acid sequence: CSVVDPWGADAQYF.

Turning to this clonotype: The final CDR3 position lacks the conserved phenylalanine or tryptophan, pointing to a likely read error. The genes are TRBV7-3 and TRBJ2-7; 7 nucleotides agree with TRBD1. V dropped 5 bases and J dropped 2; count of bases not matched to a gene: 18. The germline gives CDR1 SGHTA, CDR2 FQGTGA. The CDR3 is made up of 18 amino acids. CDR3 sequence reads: CASSPDGSLGGLAYEQYL. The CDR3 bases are TGTGCCAGCAGCCCTGACGGATCTTTAGGGGGCTTAGCCTACGAGCAGTACCTC.

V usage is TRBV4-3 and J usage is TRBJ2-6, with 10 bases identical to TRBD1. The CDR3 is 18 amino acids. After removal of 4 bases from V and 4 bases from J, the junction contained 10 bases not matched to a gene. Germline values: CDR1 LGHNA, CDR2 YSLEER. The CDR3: CASSRPPGQGYGANVLTF. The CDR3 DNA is TGCGCCAGCAGCCGACCCCCGGGACAGGGGTACGGGGCCAACGTCCTGACTTTC.

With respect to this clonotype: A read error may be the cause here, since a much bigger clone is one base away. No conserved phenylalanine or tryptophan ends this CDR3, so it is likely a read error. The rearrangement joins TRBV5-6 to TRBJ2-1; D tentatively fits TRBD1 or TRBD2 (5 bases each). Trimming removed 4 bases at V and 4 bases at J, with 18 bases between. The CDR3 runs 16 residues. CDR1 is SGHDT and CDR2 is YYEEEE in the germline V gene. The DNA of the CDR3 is TGTGCCAGCAGCGAAGAAACCGGGACCCGTTACAATGAGCAGTTCTCC. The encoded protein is CASSEETGTRYNEQFS.

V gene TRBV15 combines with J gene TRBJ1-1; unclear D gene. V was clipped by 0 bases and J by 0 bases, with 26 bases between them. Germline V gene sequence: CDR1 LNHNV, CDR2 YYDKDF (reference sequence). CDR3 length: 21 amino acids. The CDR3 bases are TGTGCCACCAGCAGAGATCGCGGCGACATCCGGTTGGATGAGCTGAACACTGAAGCTTTCTTT. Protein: CATSRDRGDIRLDELNTEAFF.